Listed here are 32 T cell receptor beta chains from one sample, sequenced in a study of blood T cell repertoires in COVID-19. Sequencing used immunoSEQ multiplex PCR; TCRdb keeps in-frame clones, though not all of them. The sample gives 300,000 to 400,000 clones, around nine tenths of which show up once; 3% is in the top ten. The sample comprised peripheral blood. All receptors come from a human donor in a cohort sampled during active COVID-19.

The chain carries TRBV18 and TRBJ2-7; 9 bases fit TRBD1. The germline V gene encodes CDR1 KGHSH and CDR2 LQKENI. This CDR3 has 17 amino acids. V was pared by 2 bases and J by 3 bases, with 11 bases of the junction left unmatched. The CDR3 DNA reads as TGTGCCAGCTCACCAATAACAGGGGGCGCGTCGGGCTACGAGCAGTACTTC. The encoded protein is CASSPITGGASGYEQYF.

The chain is built from TRBV10-2 and TRBJ2-6; no definite D call. Germline values: CDR1 WSHSY, CDR2 SAAADI. The ends were cut back, 2 bases at V and 0 bases at J, with 5 bases in the middle. This CDR3 has 15 amino acids. CDR3 protein: CASSEASSGANVLTF. The CDR3 DNA follows: TGCGCCAGCAGTGAGGCGAGCTCTGGGGCCAACGTCCTGACTTTC.

The CDR3 spells CASNIAGSYEQYF. As DNA, the CDR3 is TGTGCCAGCAATATAGCGGGGTCCTACGAGCAGTACTTC. J is TRBJ2-7 and V is TRBV7-8, with 8 bases aligning to TRBD2. Germline V gives CDR1 SGHVS, CDR2 FQNEAQ. The junction had 3 bases not matched to a gene; V was cut back by 7 bases and J by 1 base. There are 13 residues in the CDR3.

This rearrangement joins TRBV5-8 to TRBJ2-1, with TRBD2 matching over 11 bases. The CDR3 contains 16 residues. With 2 bases clipped from V and 8 bases from J, the junction kept 9 bases outside the gene matches. CDR1 and CDR2 (germline): SGHTS, YDEGEE. CDR3 DNA: TGTGCCAGCAGCTTACTTAGCGGGGGGGCCGGCCATGAGCAGTTCTTC. This encodes CASSLLSGGAGHEQFF. Full variable domain (outside the CDR3, taken from reference TRBV5-8 and TRBJ2-1): EAGVTQSPTHLIKTRGQQATLRCSPISGHTSVYWYQQALGLGLQFLLWYDEGEERNRGNFPPRFSGRQFPNYSSELNVNALELEDSALYLCASSLLSGGAGHEQFFGPGTRLTVL.

This chain connects TRBV11-2 to TRBJ2-1, with no clear D. The CDR3 loop spans 12 amino acids. Trimming took off 7 bases at V and 8 bases at J, with 12 bases between the two ends. Germline V gene sequence: CDR1 SGHAT, CDR2 FQNNGV. In nucleotides, the CDR3 is TGTGCCAGCACCTCACTGTCTCATGAGCAGTTCTTC. It translates to CASTSLSHEQFF. Full variable domain (remainder filled in from reference TRBV11-2 and TRBJ2-1): EAGVAQSPRYKIIEKRQSVAFWCNPISGHATLYWYQQILGQGPKLLIQFQNNGVVDDSQLPKDRFSAERLKGVDSTLKIQPAKLEDSAVYLCASTSLSHEQFFGPGTRLTVL.

V usage is TRBV5-8 and J usage is TRBJ2-7; 8 bases align to TRBD1. The CDR3 is 16 amino acids. Germline loops: CDR1 SGHTS, CDR2 YDEGEE. Trimming took 3 bases from V and 0 from J; bases not matched to a gene: 8. The CDR3 nucleotides are TGTGCCAGCAGCTGGGGACAGGATCGCAGCTCCTACGAGCAGTACTTC. Translation gives CASSWGQDRSSYEQYF.

The chain has TRBV9 and TRBJ2-3, with a tentative D call TRBD2 (5 bases). V was trimmed by 6 bases and J by 2 bases, leaving 10 bases between them. The CDR3 contains 13 residues. CDR1 and CDR2 from the germline V gene are SGDLS and YYNGEE. The CDR3, as DNA: TGTGCCAGCACCCGGGATAACACAGATACGCAGTATTTT. As protein: CASTRDNTDTQYF. Together with reference TRBV9 and TRBJ2-3, the CDR3 gives the full variable domain: DSGVTQTPKHLITATGQRVTLRCSPRSGDLSVYWYQQSLDQGLQFLIQYYNGEERAKGNILERFSAQQFPDLHSELNLSSLELGDSALYFCASTRDNTDTQYFGPGTRLTVL.

This chain uses TRBV28 with TRBJ1-1, with TRBD1 as a possible D gene (5 bases). Germline V gene sequence: CDR1 MDHEN, CDR2 SYDVKM. The CDR3 is 15 amino acids. Trimming left V 6 bases short and J 2 bases short, with 16 bases between. CDR3 nucleotide sequence: TGTGCCAGCAGGGCGCCGGGGGGGGGAAACACTGAAGCTTTCTTT. This sequence encodes CASRAPGGGNTEAFF.

The rearrangement uses TRBV7-8 and TRBJ2-2; TRBD1 aligns across 9 bases. V shed 4 bases, J shed 6 bases, and the junction held 6 bases outside the gene matches. The germline V gene encodes CDR1 SGHVS and CDR2 FQNEAQ. The CDR3 has 15 amino acids. CDR3 amino acids: CASSSRDRVAGELFF. CDR3 sequence (DNA): TGTGCCAGCAGCTCTCGGGACAGGGTGGCCGGGGAGCTGTTTTTT.

The chain joins TRBV4-1 to TRBJ2-4; D ambiguous. Germline CDR1 reads MGHRA; CDR2 reads YSYEKL. This CDR3 has 14 amino acids. V dropped 4 bases and J dropped 3 bases, with 10 bases sitting between them. The CDR3, as DNA: TGCGCCAGCAGCCGAGAAATATACAAAAACATTCAGTACTTC. It yields the protein CASSREIYKNIQYF.

J is TRBJ2-5 and V is TRBV5-1, with TRBD1 matching 7 bases. The germline V gene has CDR1 SGHRS and CDR2 YFSETQ. The CDR3 has 15 amino acids. The J segment lost 0 bases and the V segment lost 4 bases, leaving 6 bases of the junction unmatched. CDR3 residues: CASSPVGTDQETQYF. The CDR3 DNA sequence: TGCGCCAGCAGCCCTGTGGGGACAGACCAAGAGACCCAGTACTTC.

This clone came up once. The V and J genes are TRBV19 and TRBJ2-5, with a possible D match to TRBD1 (5 bases). The CDR3 is 13 residues long. From germline, CDR1 is LNHDA and CDR2 SQIVND (reference sequence). Trimming took off 7 bases at V and 0 bases at J, with 9 bases between the two ends. CDR3 coding DNA: TGTGCCAGTATGTCGGACAACCAAGAGACCCAGTACTTC. Translation gives CASMSDNQETQYF. Variable domain in full (rest from reference TRBV19 and TRBJ2-5): DGGITQSPKYLFRKEGQNVTLSCEQNLNHDAMYWYRQDPGQGLRLIYYSQIVNDFQKGDIAEGYSVSREKKESFPLTVTSAQKNPTAFYLCASMSDNQETQYFGPGTRLLVL.

This clone was counted many times. The rearrangement uses TRBV5-1 and TRBJ2-1, with 9 positions matching TRBD2. The CDR3 covers 14 residues. V was clipped by 0 bases and J by 5 bases; unmatched bases: 0. Germline CDR1 is SGHRS and CDR2 is YFSETQ. Here the CDR3 DNA reads TGCGCCAGCAGCTTGGCTAGCGGGGACAATGAGCAGTTCTTC. This encodes CASSLASGDNEQFF. The full variable domain, rest sourced from reference TRBV5-1 and TRBJ2-1, is KAGVTQTPRYLIKTRGQQVTLSCSPISGHRSVSWYQQTPGQGLQFLFEYFSETQRNKGNFPGRFSGRQFSNSRSEMNVSTLELGDSALYLCASSLASGDNEQFFGPGTRLTVL.

The rearrangement uses TRBV7-9 and TRBJ1-2; TRBD1 matches 8 bases. The CDR3 extends over 13 amino acids. Trimming at V came to 5 bases and at J to 4 bases, leaving 3 bases not matched to a gene. The germline gives CDR1 SEHNR, CDR2 FQNEAQ (reference sequence). The CDR3 here is CASSPTGAYGYTF. In nucleotides, the CDR3 is TGTGCCAGCAGCCCGACAGGGGCCTATGGCTACACCTTC.

As DNA, the CDR3 is TGTGCCAGCAGGGCAGGGGGAAGAGGCTACACCTTC. Its translation: CASRAGGRGYTF. V and J are TRBV12-3 or TRBV12-4 and TRBJ1-2; the match to TRBD1 covers 7 bases. V dropped 6 bases and J dropped 8; count of bases not matched to a gene: 6. The CDR3 sequence is 12 residues long.

The rearrangement uses TRBV19 and TRBJ1-2, with D unclear. The germline V gene has CDR1 LNHDA and CDR2 SQIVND (reference sequence). The CDR3 spans 15 residues. The V end lost 3 bases, the J end lost 0 bases, and 11 bases lay between the germline ends. DNA for the CDR3: TGTGCCAGTAGTATCGTGGGCACAACTAACTATGGCTACACCTTC. Its protein is CASSIVGTTNYGYTF.

The chain has TRBV7-9 and TRBJ1-1; D remains unclear. Trimming took off 3 bases at V and 4 bases at J, with 15 bases between the two ends. Germline V gene sequence: CDR1 SEHNR, CDR2 FQNEAQ (reference sequence). The CDR3 extends over 15 amino acids. CDR3 coding DNA: TGTGCCAGCAGCTTTAGCGGGAGGTCAAGCACTGAAGCTTTCTTT. Amino acids: CASSFSGRSSTEAFF.

This clone was recorded once. The chain is built from TRBV13 and TRBJ2-3; D unresolved. The germline V and J ends were trimmed by 5 bases and 1 base, with 10 bases remaining between them. The CDR3 extends over 14 amino acids. Germline V gene lookup returns CDR1 PRHDT and CDR2 FYEKMQ (reference sequence). CDR3 sequence (DNA): TGTGCCAGCAGCGGAGCGTCTCGCACAGATACGCAGTATTTT. It is translated as CASSGASRTDTQYF.

J is TRBJ1-1 and V is TRBV11-3, with D maybe TRBD1 (5 bases). V gave up 2 bases and J gave up 6 bases, with 13 bases separating them. CDR1 SGHNT and CDR2 YENEEA come from the germline V gene. This CDR3 region has 14 residues. This chain's CDR3 is CASSLQGGAAEAFF. CDR3 in DNA: TGTGCCAGCAGCTTACAGGGAGGTGCAGCTGAAGCTTTCTTT.

V and J are TRBV6-6 and TRBJ2-7; D perhaps matches TRBD2 (7 bases). Trimming took 2 bases from V and 5 from J, leaving 10 bases between them. CDR1 is MNHNY, CDR2 SVGAGI, per germline (reference sequence). The CDR3 sequence is 13 residues long. CDR3 protein: CASSYSGDNEQYF. CDR3 sequence (DNA): TGTGCCAGCAGTTACAGCGGGGACAACGAGCAGTACTTC.

The chain is built from TRBV6-1 and TRBJ1-2; D may be TRBD1 (5 bases). Trimming left V 3 bases short and J 4 bases short, with 6 bases between. Looked up from germline, CDR1 is MNHNS and CDR2 is SASEGT. The CDR3 is 12 amino acids. Here the CDR3 reads CASSDQGYGYTF. In nucleotides, the CDR3 is TGTGCCAGCAGTGACCAGGGCTATGGCTACACCTTC.

V usage is TRBV7-7 and J usage is TRBJ2-1; 11 nucleotides line up with TRBD2. Germline CDR1 reads SSHAT; CDR2 reads FNYEAQ (reference sequence). V shed 5 bases and J 5 bases; nucleotides not matched to a gene: 5. The CDR3 runs 15 residues. CDR3 residues: CASSASSGRHNEQFF. In DNA, the CDR3 is TGTGCCAGCAGCGCTTCTAGCGGGAGGCACAATGAGCAGTTCTTC.

V and J are TRBV3-1 (or the pseudogene TRBV3-2) and TRBJ2-1, with 12 bases matching TRBD2. V trimming: 4 bases; J trimming: 7 bases; junction bases outside the gene matches: 8. This CDR3 comprises 16 residues. The germline V gene encodes CDR1 LGHDT and CDR2 YNNKEL (reference sequence). The DNA for the CDR3 is TGTGCCAGCAGCCCACCGGGACTAGCGGGTAGGAATGAGCAGTTCTTC. Its translation is CASSPPGLAGRNEQFF.

This chain uses TRBV5-1 with TRBJ2-5; 13 nucleotides line up with TRBD2. The V gene end was trimmed by 4 bases and the J gene end by 4 bases; junction bases not matched to a gene: 4. CDR3 size: 15 residues. Per germline, CDR1 SGHRS and CDR2 YFSETQ. The CDR3 is CASSRTSGGLETQYF. As DNA, the CDR3 is TGCGCCAGCAGCCGGACTAGCGGGGGCCTAGAGACCCAGTACTTC.

The CDR3 DNA reads as TGTGCCAGCAGTGTCGGACTAGCGGGGGGCCACAATGAGCAGTTCTTC. Translation gives CASSVGLAGGHNEQFF. The chain employs TRBV28 and TRBJ2-1; TRBD2 aligns across 14 bases. The CDR3 has 16 amino acids. V lost 5 bases, J lost 5 bases, and 5 bases stayed unmatched. The germline CDR1 and CDR2 sequences are MDHEN and SYDVKM.

The chain uses TRBV6-5 and TRBJ1-2; 8 nucleotides align to TRBD1. Trimming took 5 bases from V and 7 from J; bases not matched to a gene: 9. There are 14 residues in the CDR3. Per the germline V gene, CDR1 is MNHEY and CDR2 is SVGAGI. This CDR3 is CASSRQGLTGGYTF. CDR3 bases: TGTGCCAGCAGTCGACAGGGGCTCACAGGTGGCTACACCTTC.

The V call is TRBV25-1, the J call TRBJ1-5; 8 bases line up with TRBD1. The germline V gene encodes CDR1 MGHDK and CDR2 SYGVNS. The CDR3 loop spans 14 amino acids. V lost 6 bases and J lost 5; bases outside the gene matches: 6. CDR3 DNA: TGTGCCAGCAGAGATACAGGGGGAGATCAGCCCCAGCATTTT. Translating gives CASRDTGGDQPQHF. The entire variable domain, with the rest obtained from reference TRBV25-1 and TRBJ1-5, is as follows: EADIYQTPRYLVIGTGKKITLECSQTMGHDKMYWYQQDPGMELHLIHYSYGVNSTEKGDLSSESTVSRIRTEHFPLTLESARPSHTSQYLCASRDTGGDQPQHFGDGTRLSIL.

This rearrangement joins TRBV30 to TRBJ1-2; D gene unclear. Germline loops: CDR1 GTSNPN, CDR2 SVGIG (reference sequence). Trimming cost V 3 bases and J 6 bases, with 17 bases left between them. The CDR3 spans 14 residues. The CDR3 DNA follows: TGTGCCTGGAGCGGGTCAGCGGCATTCCATGGCTACACCTTC. Residues: CAWSGSAAFHGYTF. Full variable domain (remainder filled in from reference TRBV30 and TRBJ1-2): SQTIHQWPATLVQPVGSPLSLECTVEGTSNPNLYWYRQAAGRGLQLLFYSVGIGQISSEVPQNLSASRPQDRQFILSSKKLLLSDSGFYLCAWSGSAAFHGYTFGSGTRLTVV.

This chain joins TRBV19 and TRBJ1-1; TRBD1 matches at 7 bases. V lost 7 bases and J lost 4; bases outside the gene matches: 15. The CDR3 runs to 16 residues. The germline gives CDR1 LNHDA, CDR2 SQIVND (reference sequence). Here the CDR3 reads CASTVGKGARRTEAFF. CDR3 bases: TGTGCCAGTACGGTCGGTAAGGGGGCGCGGCGCACTGAAGCTTTCTTT.

The chain joins TRBV19 to TRBJ2-1; a possible D gene is TRBD2 (5 bases). Trimming cost V 4 bases and J 7 bases, with 11 bases left between them. The germline gives CDR1 LNHDA, CDR2 SQIVND (reference sequence). There are 13 residues in the CDR3. CDR3 nucleotides: TGTGCCAGTAGTAGCATCGGGGAAAATGAGCAGTTCTTC. This gives the protein CASSSIGENEQFF.

The chain uses TRBV7-8 and TRBJ2-1; 7 bases match TRBD1. Germline-derived CDR1 and CDR2 are SGHVS and FQNEAQ. The length of the CDR3 is 16 residues. V gave up 4 bases and J gave up 4 bases; unmatched junction bases: 10. The CDR3 region is CASSSFGGQRYNEQFF. The CDR3 DNA follows: TGTGCCAGCAGCTCCTTTGGGGGACAGCGATACAATGAGCAGTTCTTC.

J is TRBJ2-3 and V is TRBV28; no clear D gene. The CDR3 length is 13 residues. Per germline, CDR1 MDHEN and CDR2 SYDVKM. The V end lost 10 bases, the J end lost 11 bases, and 22 bases lay between the germline ends. CDR3 sequence reads: CATRFWPSDGQYF. CDR3 DNA sequence: TGTGCCACCCGTTTTTGGCCTTCTGATGGGCAGTATTTT.